One sample yielded the 16 T cell receptor beta chains listed below, sequenced in a study of blood T cell repertoires in COVID-19. TCRdb's table, derived via immunoSEQ multiplex PCR, lists solely in-frame clones and lacks some. The sample has 200,000 to 250,000 clones; 80% to 90% are singletons. Specimen: PBMCs or T cells enriched from blood (not recorded which). Receptor source: a woman in her forties or fifties in a cohort exposed to, infected with or recovered from COVID-19 (not recorded which).

The chain has TRBV6-6 and TRBJ1-3, with a possible D match to TRBD1 (6 bases). CDR3 length equals 15 residues. V was trimmed by 5 bases and J by 0 bases, leaving 11 bases between them. CDR1 is MNHNY, CDR2 SVGAGI, per germline (reference sequence). The DNA of the CDR3 is TGTGCCAGCAGTCAGGGACACCCCTCTGGAAACACCATATATTTT. It encodes CASSQGHPSGNTIYF.

This chain links TRBV19 with TRBJ2-7; TRBD2 might be the D (6 bases). V lost 1 base and J 4 bases, leaving 14 bases between the germline ends. There are 15 residues in the CDR3. From germline, CDR1 is LNHDA and CDR2 SQIVND (reference sequence). CDR3 region: CASSIGTRDSYEQYF. The CDR3, as DNA: TGTGCCAGTAGTATAGGTACCAGGGACTCTTACGAGCAGTACTTC.

CDR3 sequence reads: CASSQDLGHEPLNQPQHF. CDR3 nucleotides: TGCGCCAGCAGCCAAGATTTGGGACATGAGCCCCTCAATCAGCCCCAGCATTTT. The chain joins TRBV4-3 to TRBJ1-5, with D possibly being TRBD1 (6 bases). The CDR3 contains 18 residues. Germline lookup yields CDR1 LGHNA and CDR2 YSLEER. The V and J ends lost 0 bases and 3 bases respectively, with 18 bases between them.

The table lists this clone with a count of one. V usage is TRBV9 and J usage is TRBJ2-2, with D possibly being TRBD1 (5 bases). CDR3 length: 15 residues. Per germline, CDR1 SGDLS and CDR2 YYNGEE. The V end was cut by 0 bases, the J end by 0 bases, with 6 bases between. The CDR3 DNA is TGTGCCAGCAGCGTAGGACAGTCGAACACCGGGGAGCTGTTTTTT. Amino acid sequence: CASSVGQSNTGELFF.

The chain has TRBV5-1 and TRBJ1-4; D is unresolved. The germline V gene encodes CDR1 SGHRS and CDR2 YFSETQ. The CDR3 length is 14 residues. The V end lost 3 bases, the J end lost 2 bases, and 8 bases lay between the germline ends. CDR3 DNA: TGCGCCAGCAGCTCCGTCTCGACTAATGAAAAACTGTTTTTT. Protein: CASSSVSTNEKLFF.

This chain connects TRBV6-5 to TRBJ1-2; 7 bases agree with TRBD1. Germline V gene sequence: CDR1 MNHEY, CDR2 SVGAGI. J was trimmed by 4 bases and V by 5 bases; bases with no gene match: 7. The CDR3 has 14 amino acids. The CDR3: CASSRYRDSYGYTF. DNA of the CDR3: TGTGCCAGCAGTCGGTACCGGGACAGCTATGGCTACACCTTC.

DNA for the CDR3: TGTGCCAGCAGCGCCGGGGACAGGGGGCGGACTGAAGCTTTCTTT. Encoded protein: CASSAGDRGRTEAFF. The chain carries TRBV9 and TRBJ1-1, with 12 bases that match TRBD1. Germline lookup yields CDR1 SGDLS and CDR2 YYNGEE. This CDR3 has 15 residues. With 3 bases clipped from V and 5 bases from J, the junction kept 5 bases outside the gene matches.

This clone was detected only once. The gene calls are TRBV3-1 (or the pseudogene TRBV3-2) and TRBJ1-5; 9 bases fit TRBD1. Germline CDR1 and CDR2: LGHDT and YNNKEL (reference sequence). The V and J ends lost 4 bases and 0 bases, in that order; junction bases with no gene match: 16. The CDR3 consists of 20 residues. The CDR3 region is CASSRQIPGQGPYSNQPQHF. The CDR3 DNA sequence: TGTGCCAGCAGCCGCCAGATCCCGGGACAGGGACCCTATAGCAATCAGCCCCAGCATTTT.

This clone has just a few counts. The chain couples TRBV19 to TRBJ1-1; D is uncertain. V was pared by 6 bases and J by 2 bases, with 7 bases between. CDR3 length equals 12 residues. Germline lookup yields CDR1 LNHDA and CDR2 SQIVND (reference sequence). CDR3: CASSDTNTEAFF. CDR3 sequence (DNA): TGTGCCAGTAGCGACACTAACACTGAAGCTTTCTTT.

This clone was counted a single time. The genes are TRBV5-6 and TRBJ1-2; D is perhaps TRBD1 (5 bases). Trimming stripped 4 bases from V and 4 bases from J, with 17 bases between. The CDR3 is made up of 15 amino acids. Germline V gives CDR1 SGHDT, CDR2 YYEEEE. In DNA form, the CDR3 reads TGTGCCAGCAGCCCGACAGCCTCAAATACCTATGGCTACACCTTC. Translation gives CASSPTASNTYGYTF. Filled out from reference TRBV5-6 and TRBJ1-2, the complete variable domain reads DAGVTQSPTHLIKTRGQQVTLRCSPKSGHDTVSWYQQALGQGPQFIFQYYEEEERQRGNFPDRFSGHQFPNYSSELNVNALLLGDSALYLCASSPTASNTYGYTFGSGTRLTVV.

The chain joins TRBV13 to TRBJ2-6; 8 bases line up with TRBD2. V trimming: 0 bases; J trimming: 2 bases; junction bases outside the gene matches: 3. Germline V lookup: CDR1 PRHDT, CDR2 FYEKMQ (reference sequence). The CDR3 consists of 17 residues. The CDR3 DNA reads TGTGCCAGCAGCTTAGGTACGGGGGGGCCTGGGGCCAACGTCCTGACTTTC. It yields the protein CASSLGTGGPGANVLTF.

The chain recombines TRBV24-1 with TRBJ2-1, with TRBD1 matching 7 bases. CDR1 is KGHDR and CDR2 is SFDVKD in the germline V gene. The junction had 5 bases not matched to a gene; V was cut back by 4 bases and J by 0 bases. The CDR3 consists of 16 residues. The CDR3: CATSETGLSSYNEQFF. CDR3 nucleotide sequence: TGTGCCACCAGTGAGACAGGGTTGAGCTCCTACAATGAGCAGTTCTTC.

V usage is TRBV7-2 and J usage is TRBJ2-7; D is ambiguous. V was pared by 5 bases and J by 4 bases, with 12 bases between. The CDR3 runs to 13 residues. Germline CDR1 is SGHTA and CDR2 is FQGNSA. The CDR3 protein is CASSVVQPYEQYF. For the CDR3, the DNA is TGTGCCAGCAGCGTCGTACAGCCGTACGAGCAGTACTTC.

The rearrangement uses TRBV28 and TRBJ1-2, with 7 bases that match TRBD1. The V and J ends lost 6 bases and 4 bases, in that order; junction bases with no gene match: 5. The CDR3 has 13 amino acids. The germline CDR1 and CDR2 sequences are MDHEN and SYDVKM. The DNA for the CDR3 is TGTGCCAGCAGCTCAGGACAGGTCTATGGCTACACCTTC. This encodes CASSSGQVYGYTF.

This rearrangement joins TRBV2 to TRBJ1-3; D is uncertain. Per the germline V gene, CDR1 is SNHLY and CDR2 is FYNNEI. Trimming shortened V by 0 bases and J by 4 bases, and 10 bases separated the two germline ends. CDR3 length: 15 amino acids. CDR3 in amino acids: CASSEARVTGNTIYF. The CDR3 nucleotides read TGTGCCAGCAGTGAAGCGCGGGTCACGGGAAACACCATATATTTT.

The rearrangement uses TRBV3-1 (or the pseudogene TRBV3-2) and TRBJ1-6; no clear D gene. The germline V gene encodes CDR1 LGHDT and CDR2 YNNKEL (reference sequence). This CDR3 has 16 amino acids. V lost 5 bases and J 7 bases, leaving 18 bases between the germline ends. DNA for the CDR3: TGTGCCAGCAGCTCCCGGGGAGGCCTAGGCAATTCACCCCTCCACTTT. Its translation is CASSSRGGLGNSPLHF.